This T cell receptor beta chain was observed in a study of breast tumors, draining lymph nodes, adjacent tissues (dated by TCRdb to the mid-2010s). Study-level background: In breast cancer patients, the study compared the TCR beta repertoires of tumor, adjacent nontumor tissue and axillary lymph nodes. In human breast cancer, the study set out to assess how tumor, surrounding tissue and draining lymph node repertoires relate to one another and whether T cells might be exchanged between them. Overall results and qualifications from the work: Tumor and nontumor tissue repertoires were found to be significantly more similar in luminal-like than in basal-like breast cancer. The data were judged consistent with most tumor T cells deriving from the lymph node and then expanding within tumor tissue. The study presented the conclusion that tumor T cells originate in lymph nodes as consistent with a hypothesis, not as something directly demonstrated. T-cell repertoire diversity in tumors was found to be lower than in lymph nodes but higher than in nontumor tissue, and preferential V and J gene usage was observed.

Lymph node samples were obtained from the axillary draining lymph nodes of breast cancer patients. Sequencing was carried out with an Illumina HiSeq 2000. Multiplex PCR amplification was used to generate the TCR beta chain libraries. High-throughput sequencing was used to analyze the amplified TCR beta chain products. Clones were called with MiXCR by TCRdb after fastp trimmed the public reads at Q25, and only in-frame beta chains were retained. All rows with the same CDR3 protein become a single entry with the most common DNA and genes. In all, the sample holds about 200,000 distinct CDR3 sequences, and 31% of those were seen once. The ten largest clones take up 4.3% of the sample. V is shortened by 0 bases, J by 8 bases, and the region joining them spans 13 bases. The CDR3 numbers 13 residues from cysteine through phenylalanine. Only the CDR3 portion is preserved as DNA: 39 bases, with reading frame beginning at the first base. The germline V gene (reference sequence) specifies GTSNPN as CDR1 and SVGIG as CDR2.

With regard to this clonotype: Which antigen it targets is not known. A much larger clone sits a single nucleotide away, making a read error possible.

The chain links TRBV30 with TRBJ1-2; perhaps TRBD1 is the D gene, with 5 bases matching. The TCR was taken from a female donor with breast cancer. Some clones in this sample may be carry-over from other donors' samples. The sample comprised axillary lymph node tissue. This receptor carries the CDR3 CAWSVKGAMGYTF. In nucleotide form, the sequence is TGTGCCTGGAGTGTGAAAGGGGCGATGGGCTACACCTTC.